These 9 T cell receptor beta chains were all obtained from the same sample, sequenced in a study of response to subunit inactivated influenza vaccine. TCRdb used MiXCR to reprocess the RT-PCR reads, holding one entry per CDR3 protein. The sample records under 750,000 distinct CDR3 sequences, 12% being singletons. This specimen was PBMCs from blood, taken on the day of vaccination. The source is a man aged 45-60 years who received an inactivated influenza vaccine.

Concerning this clonotype itself: The germline gene is not matched at one end of the junction; a read error may be the cause. The chain recombines TRBV12-3 or TRBV12-4 with TRBJ2-7; TRBD1 might be the D (5 bases). The CDR3 totals 15 residues. CDR3 DNA sequence: TGTGCCAGCAGTTTAAGGGGTGGGTCCTCCTACGAGCGGTACTTC. Translation gives CASSLRGGSSYERYF.

This chain uses TRBV30 with TRBJ1-5; 7 bases align to TRBD1. The CDR3 sequence is 17 residues long. Germline CDR1 reads GTSNPN; CDR2 reads SVGIG (reference sequence). With V trimmed by 0 bases and J by 0 bases, 8 bases remained unmatched. The CDR3, as DNA: TGTGCCTGGAGTGTAAGCAGGGGGGGATATAGCAATCAGCCCCAGCATTTT. Protein product: CAWSVSRGGYSNQPQHF.

The J gene is TRBJ1-1, the V gene TRBV2; D gene unclear. The V end lost 7 bases, the J end lost 2 bases, and 8 bases lay between the germline ends. CDR3 size: 12 residues. Germline V gene data show CDR1 as SNHLY and CDR2 as FYNNEI. CDR3 protein: CASKPQNTEAFF. For the CDR3, the DNA is TGTGCCAGCAAGCCCCAAAACACTGAAGCTTTCTTT.

The gene calls are TRBV4-3 and TRBJ1-1, with D uncertain. CDR3 length: 13 amino acids. Trimming pared 0 bases from V and 8 bases from J, leaving 10 bases between. Germline V lookup: CDR1 LGHNA, CDR2 YSLEER. The DNA for the CDR3 is TGCGCCAGCAGCCAAGATATAGCAGGAGAAGCTTTCTTT. Translating it yields CASSQDIAGEAFF.

This clonotype has only a few counts. The V gene is TRBV20-1, the J gene TRBJ1-2; D is uncertain. V was shortened by 4 bases and J by 3 bases, with 3 bases between the two germline ends. CDR3 length: 10 amino acids. CDR1 is DFQATT and CDR2 is SNEGSKA in the germline V gene (reference sequence). The CDR3 sequence is CSANDYGYTF. CDR3 nucleotide sequence: TGCAGTGCTAACGACTATGGCTACACCTTC.

The rearrangement joins TRBV27 to TRBJ2-3; D remains ambiguous. The ends were cut back, 5 bases at V and 9 bases at J, with 15 bases in the middle. The germline CDR1 and CDR2 sequences are MNHEY and SMNVEV (reference sequence). The CDR3 extends over 13 amino acids. CDR3 bases: TGTGCCAGCAGTGTCTCGGTGCGGTCCACGCAGTATTTT. The encoded protein is CASSVSVRSTQYF.

V and J are TRBV5-1 and TRBJ2-4; maybe TRBD2 (5 bases). Per the germline V gene, CDR1 is SGHRS and CDR2 is YFSETQ. The V end was cut by 2 bases, the J end by 3 bases, with 6 bases between. This CDR3 has 13 residues. For the CDR3, the DNA is TGCGCCAGCAGCTTCGGGGACAAAAACATTCAGTACTTC. This encodes CASSFGDKNIQYF.

The table lists this clonotype with a count of one. The chain combines TRBV29-1 with TRBJ2-7, with TRBD1 as a possible D gene (7 bases). TRBJ2-1 matches the DNA end more closely, so the J call is doubtful. Germline CDR1 reads SQVTM; CDR2 reads ANQGSEA. The CDR3 has 12 residues. CDR3 coding DNA: TGCAGCGGTCAGGGGGTCGGGGGTGAGCAGTTCTTC. This translates into CSGQGVGGEQFF.

The sample holds many counts of this clonotype. This chain links TRBV12-3 or TRBV12-4 with TRBJ2-2, with D possibly being TRBD2 (5 bases). The CDR3 covers 15 residues. V shed 1 base and J shed 5 bases, with 11 bases lying between them. The CDR3 loop is CASSLGGFPTGELFF. In DNA form, the CDR3 reads TGTGCCAGCAGTTTAGGAGGGTTCCCAACCGGGGAGCTGTTTTTT.